These 24 T cell receptor beta chains share one sample of origin, sequenced in a study of OX40 agonist ivuxolimab in advanced cancers. Repertoires were generated with immunoSEQ multiplex PCR, while TCRdb's copy carries only in-frame clones and drops some. There are around 92,000 clones in the sample; around 84% occur only once, and less than 3% lies in the top ten. The specimen was CD4+ or CD8+ T cells sorted from blood, collected in a trial of the OX40 agonist ivuxolimab. These receptors all come from an adult with an advanced solid tumor such as melanoma, head and neck, liver or kidney cancer.

The rearrangement links TRBV5-6 to TRBJ1-5; D perhaps matches TRBD1 (6 bases). With 0 bases removed from V and 6 bases from J, the gap between germline ends came to 10 bases. The V gene's germline CDR1 is SGHDT and CDR2 YYEEEE. This CDR3 contains 14 residues. The CDR3 DNA reads as TGTGCCAGCAGCTTGGTGGGGGCGCTTCAGCCCCAGCATTTT. This encodes CASSLVGALQPQHF.

The J gene is TRBJ2-2, the V gene TRBV27; D gene ambiguous. The CDR3 consists of 15 residues. Trimming took 4 bases from V and 0 from J, leaving 9 bases between them. The V gene's germline CDR1 is MNHEY and CDR2 SMNVEV (reference sequence). CDR3 sequence reads: CASSWQRPNTGELFF. The CDR3 DNA reads as TGTGCCAGCAGTTGGCAGCGCCCGAACACCGGGGAGCTGTTTTTT.

This clone has a handful of counts. J is TRBJ2-5 and V is TRBV9; 9 nucleotides match TRBD2. Germline-derived CDR1 and CDR2 are SGDLS and YYNGEE. CDR3 length equals 17 residues. Trimming at V came to 2 bases and at J to 4 bases, leaving 12 bases not matched to a gene. This CDR3 is CASSVSSAGGPLETQYF. As DNA, the CDR3 is TGTGCCAGCAGCGTCAGCTCGGCGGGGGGGCCTCTAGAGACCCAGTACTTC.

The V and J genes are TRBV4-3 and TRBJ1-1, with no clear D. This CDR3 contains 14 residues. Trimming took 0 bases from V and 0 from J, leaving 5 bases between them. The germline CDR1 and CDR2 sequences are LGHNA and YSLEER. The DNA of the CDR3 is TGCGCCAGCAGCCAAGATCACGTGAACACTGAAGCTTTCTTT. This sequence encodes CASSQDHVNTEAFF.

The chain couples TRBV23-1 to TRBJ1-2; D is unclear. TRBV23-1 has ORF status, its function being uncertain. V was shortened by 5 bases and J by 8 bases, with 12 bases between the two germline ends. CDR3 length equals 12 residues. The CDR3 DNA reads TGCGCCAGCAGTGCAGGCCCCCCGGGCTACACCTTC. Its translation is CASSAGPPGYTF.

The rearrangement links TRBV9 to TRBJ2-3; a weak D match, TRBD2 (6 bases). CDR1 SGDLS and CDR2 YYNGEE come from the germline V gene. The CDR3 extends over 15 amino acids. The V end was cut by 4 bases, the J end by 2 bases, with 14 bases between. CDR3 region: CASSLSGLLTDTQYF. The CDR3 DNA reads TGTGCCAGCAGCCTAAGCGGACTACTCACAGATACGCAGTATTTT. The whole variable domain, remainder taken from reference TRBV9 and TRBJ2-3, is DSGVTQTPKHLITATGQRVTLRCSPRSGDLSVYWYQQSLDQGLQFLIQYYNGEERAKGNILERFSAQQFPDLHSELNLSSLELGDSALYFCASSLSGLLTDTQYFGPGTRLTVL.

The chain links TRBV19 to TRBJ2-3; 7 positions agree with TRBD1. CDR3 length: 16 residues. With 1 base clipped from V and 1 base from J, the junction kept 5 bases outside the gene matches. Germline values: CDR1 LNHDA, CDR2 SQIVND (reference sequence). CDR3 bases: TGTGCCAGTAGTATAGGCAACAGGGGTGGCACAGATACGCAGTATTTT. Encoded protein: CASSIGNRGGTDTQYF. The whole variable domain, filled in from reference TRBV19 and TRBJ2-3, reads DGGITQSPKYLFRKEGQNVTLSCEQNLNHDAMYWYRQDPGQGLRLIYYSQIVNDFQKGDIAEGYSVSREKKESFPLTVTSAQKNPTAFYLCASSIGNRGGTDTQYFGPGTRLTVL.

V usage is TRBV7-9 and J usage is TRBJ2-1; D perhaps matches TRBD2 (5 bases). The CDR3 loop spans 13 amino acids. Trimming left V 10 bases short and J 2 bases short, with 12 bases between. Germline V CDR1 and CDR2: SEHNR, FQNEAQ (reference sequence). Here the CDR3 reads CATRPSPYNEQFF. In nucleotides, the CDR3 is TGTGCCACCCGCCCTAGCCCCTACAATGAGCAGTTCTTC.

V is TRBV11-2 and J is TRBJ1-1, with D possibly TRBD1 on 6 matching bases. The germline V gene has CDR1 SGHAT and CDR2 FQNNGV. The CDR3 sequence is 14 residues long. CDR3 sequence (DNA): TGTGCTTCACAGGGTAAATTTAGGGACACTGAAGCTTTCTTT. Protein sequence: CASQGKFRDTEAFF.

J is TRBJ1-1 and V is TRBV4-2, with a tentative D call TRBD1 (5 bases). Trimming took 0 bases from V and 1 from J, leaving 9 bases between them. The CDR3 loop spans 15 amino acids. Germline CDR1 reads LGHNA; CDR2 reads YNFKEQ. The CDR3 nucleotides read TGTGCCAGCAGCCAAGATCGCGGGGCGAACACTGAAGCTTTCTTT. Amino acid sequence: CASSQDRGANTEAFF.

The count of this clone is one. The chain combines TRBV20-1 with TRBJ1-2, with D hard to call. In germline, CDR1 is DFQATT, CDR2 SNEGSKA (reference sequence). The CDR3 loop spans 10 amino acids. V was trimmed by 6 bases and J by 6 bases, leaving 8 bases between them. The CDR3 bases are TGCAGTGCGCCGATAAATGGCTACACCTTC. Its protein is CSAPINGYTF.

The chain couples TRBV4-1 to TRBJ2-3, with D possibly being TRBD2 (5 bases). Germline lookup yields CDR1 MGHRA and CDR2 YSYEKL. This CDR3 is built from 16 residues. With 4 bases removed from V and 2 bases from J, the gap between germline ends came to 16 bases. This CDR3 reads CASSPAHGSATDTQYF. Here the CDR3 DNA reads TGCGCCAGCAGCCCCGCACATGGTAGCGCCACAGATACGCAGTATTTT.

The chain uses TRBV18 and TRBJ1-4; D is possibly TRBD1 (5 bases). Germline V gene data show CDR1 as KGHSH and CDR2 as LQKENI. Trimming left V 4 bases short and J 5 bases short, with 11 bases between. This CDR3 has 14 residues. CDR3 in amino acids: CASSRQSMNEKLFF. DNA of the CDR3: TGTGCCAGCTCACGACAGAGTATGAATGAAAAACTGTTTTTT. The full variable domain, rest sourced from reference TRBV18 and TRBJ1-4, is NAGVMQNPRHLVRRRGQEARLRCSPMKGHSHVYWYRQLPEEGLKFMVYLQKENIIDESGMPKERFSAEFPKEGPSILRIQQVVRGDSAAYFCASSRQSMNEKLFFGSGTQLSVL.

This rearrangement joins TRBV10-3 to TRBJ2-5; D is possibly TRBD1 (5 bases). The germline V gene has CDR1 ENHRY and CDR2 SYGVKD. The CDR3 consists of 12 residues. The V end lost 8 bases, the J end lost 1 base, and 8 bases lay between the germline ends. DNA of the CDR3: TGTGCCATCGGGGCAGTCCAAGAGACCCAGTACTTC. This encodes CAIGAVQETQYF.

The CDR3 DNA reads TGCGCCAGCAGCCTGGCCCAGGCCAGGTACGAGCAGTACTTC. It yields the protein CASSLAQARYEQYF. The chain is built from TRBV5-1 and TRBJ2-7; D not resolved. V lost 4 bases and J 4 bases, leaving 15 bases between the germline ends. This CDR3 spans 14 amino acids. Germline V CDR1 and CDR2: SGHRS, YFSETQ.

The CDR3 coding sequence is TGTGCCAGCTCACCTTTCTCGCGGGACAGGGAGGATGAGCAGTTCTTC. Its protein is CASSPFSRDREDEQFF. This chain joins TRBV18 and TRBJ2-1; TRBD1 aligns across 9 bases. The CDR3 has 16 amino acids. Trimming at V came to 3 bases and at J to 8 bases, leaving 11 bases not matched to a gene. The germline CDR1 and CDR2 sequences are KGHSH and LQKENI.

V gene TRBV7-2 combines with J gene TRBJ2-7; 7 nucleotides align to TRBD1. The CDR3 sequence is 15 residues long. Unmatched junction bases numbered 5, after V lost 3 bases and J lost 0 bases. Germline V gene data show CDR1 as SGHTA and CDR2 as FQGNSA. Here the CDR3 DNA reads TGTGCCAGCAGCTTGAGCAGGGGGAGCTCCTACGAGCAGTACTTC. Its translation: CASSLSRGSSYEQYF. The variable domain in full, completed from reference TRBV7-2 and TRBJ2-7, reads GAGVSQSPSNKVTEKGKDVELRCDPISGHTALYWYRQSLGQGLEFLIYFQGNSAPDKSGLPSDRFSAERTGGSVSTLTIQRTQQEDSAVYLCASSLSRGSSYEQYFGPGTRLTVT.

This clone was recorded at least ten times. This chain uses TRBV15 with TRBJ1-2, with D unresolved. V was clipped by 5 bases and J by 2 bases, with 9 bases between them. Germline CDR1 LNHNV, CDR2 YYDKDF (reference sequence). The CDR3 runs to 13 residues. The CDR3: CATSVDGNYGYTF. CDR3 sequence (DNA): TGTGCCACCAGCGTCGATGGGAACTATGGCTACACCTTC. Complete variable domain (other parts from reference TRBV15 and TRBJ1-2): DAMVIQNPRYQVTQFGKPVTLSCSQTLNHNVMYWYQQKSSQAPKLLFHYYDKDFNNEADTPDNFQSRRPNTSFCFLDIRSPGLGDTAMYLCATSVDGNYGYTFGSGTRLTVV.

There are a few counts of this clone. The chain uses TRBV18 and TRBJ1-4; D is undetermined. There are 14 residues in the CDR3. Trimming left V 3 bases short and J 8 bases short, with 13 bases between. The germline gives CDR1 KGHSH, CDR2 LQKENI. The CDR3 reads CASSPEVGEEKLFF. CDR3 in DNA: TGTGCCAGCTCACCGGAGGTAGGAGAGGAAAAACTGTTTTTT.

V usage is TRBV6-5 and J usage is TRBJ2-5, with unresolved D. V was trimmed by 2 bases and J by 5 bases, leaving 18 bases between them. CDR1 and CDR2 (germline): MNHEY, SVGAGI. The length of the CDR3 is 16 residues. The CDR3: CASSYTFAQLVETQYF. DNA of the CDR3: TGTGCCAGCAGTTACACTTTCGCGCAGCTTGTGGAGACCCAGTACTTC.

The genes are TRBV6-6 and TRBJ1-1, with a tentative D call TRBD1 (6 bases). The CDR3 sequence is 14 residues long. The V gene's germline CDR1 is MNHNY and CDR2 SVGAGI (reference sequence). The V end was cut by 5 bases, the J end by 5 bases, with 15 bases between. The CDR3 protein is CASSNQQGGTEAFF. CDR3 DNA: TGTGCCAGCAGTAACCAACAGGGAGGGACTGAAGCTTTCTTT.

This chain uses TRBV10-2 with TRBJ2-7; either TRBD1 or TRBD2 may supply D (5 bases each). Deletions cut 5 bases from V and 6 bases from J, with 11 bases between. The germline CDR1 and CDR2 sequences are WSHSY and SAAADI. The CDR3 is made up of 12 amino acids. The CDR3 region has the DNA TGCGCCAGCAGTAGTTGGGGGTCCGAGCAGTACGTC. Translating it yields CASSSWGSEQYV.

The chain employs TRBV28 and TRBJ1-4; 7 positions match TRBD1. The CDR3 loop spans 14 amino acids. V lost 5 bases and J lost 2; bases outside the gene matches: 2. The germline V gene encodes CDR1 MDHEN and CDR2 SYDVKM. CDR3 sequence: CASSAGGTNEKLFF. Here the CDR3 DNA reads TGTGCCAGCAGTGCAGGGGGGACTAATGAAAAACTGTTTTTT. The full variable domain, its missing parts supplied by reference TRBV28 and TRBJ1-4, is DVKVTQSSRYLVKRTGEKVFLECVQDMDHENMFWYRQDPGLGLRLIYFSYDVKMKEKGDIPEGYSVSREKKERFSLILESASTNQTSMYLCASSAGGTNEKLFFGSGTQLSVL.

The J gene is TRBJ1-2, the V gene TRBV5-4; the match to TRBD1 covers 7 bases. Germline CDR1 SGHNT, CDR2 YYREEE (reference sequence). This CDR3 comprises 14 residues. The ends lost 4 bases at V and 3 bases at J; junction bases unmatched: 6. In DNA, the CDR3 is TGTGCCAGCAGCCGGGACAGCGGATACTATGGCTACACCTTC. Translating gives CASSRDSGYYGYTF.